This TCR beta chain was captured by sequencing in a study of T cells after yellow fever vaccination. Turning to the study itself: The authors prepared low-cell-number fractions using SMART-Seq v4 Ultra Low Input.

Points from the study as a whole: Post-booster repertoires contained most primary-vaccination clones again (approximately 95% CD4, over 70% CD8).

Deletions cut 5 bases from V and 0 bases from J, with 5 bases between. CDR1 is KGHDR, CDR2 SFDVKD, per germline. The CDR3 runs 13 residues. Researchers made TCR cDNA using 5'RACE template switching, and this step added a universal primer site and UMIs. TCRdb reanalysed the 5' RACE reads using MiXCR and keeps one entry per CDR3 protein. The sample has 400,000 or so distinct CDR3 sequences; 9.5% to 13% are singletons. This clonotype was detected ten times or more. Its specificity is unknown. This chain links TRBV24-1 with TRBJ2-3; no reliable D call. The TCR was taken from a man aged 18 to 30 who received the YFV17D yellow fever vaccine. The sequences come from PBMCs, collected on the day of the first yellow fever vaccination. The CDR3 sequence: CATSGGSTDTQYF. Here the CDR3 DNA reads TGTGCCACCAGTGGGGGTAGCACAGATACGCAGTATTTT.